This T cell receptor beta chain was identified during a study of blood T cell repertoires in COVID-19. Study-wide background: The United States, Italy and Spain were the sources of the acute and convalescent COVID-19 samples. T cells, B-cell-depleted T cells, or PBMCs provided the cDNA or gDNA that served as material.

V lost 2 bases and J lost 4; bases outside the gene matches: 10. This CDR3 contains 17 residues. CDR1 SGHAT and CDR2 FQNNGV come from the germline V gene. Here immunoSEQ multiplex PCR was the method, and the copy in TCRdb shows in-frame clones only, minus some. This table has approximately 90,000 clones, 85% appearing once. The sample taken for sequencing was peripheral blood. The receptor comes from a man aged 45-60 years with acute or convalescent COVID-19. The J gene is TRBJ2-3, the V gene TRBV11-2, with 9 bases matching TRBD2. Written as DNA, the CDR3 is TGTGCCAGCAGCTTAATGATCGGGACTAGCATTGCAGATACGCAGTATTTT. Its translation: CASSLMIGTSIADTQYF.